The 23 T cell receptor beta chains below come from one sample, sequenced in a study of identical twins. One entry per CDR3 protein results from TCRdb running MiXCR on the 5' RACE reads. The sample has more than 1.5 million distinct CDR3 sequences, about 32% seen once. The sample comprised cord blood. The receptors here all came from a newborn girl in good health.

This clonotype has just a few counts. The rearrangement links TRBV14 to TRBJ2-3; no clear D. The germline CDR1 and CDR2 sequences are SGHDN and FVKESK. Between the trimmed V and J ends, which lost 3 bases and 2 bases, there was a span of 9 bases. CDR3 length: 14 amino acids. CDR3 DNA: TGTGCCAGCAGCCAGACTCGCTACACAGATACGCAGTATTTT. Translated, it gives CASSQTRYTDTQYF.

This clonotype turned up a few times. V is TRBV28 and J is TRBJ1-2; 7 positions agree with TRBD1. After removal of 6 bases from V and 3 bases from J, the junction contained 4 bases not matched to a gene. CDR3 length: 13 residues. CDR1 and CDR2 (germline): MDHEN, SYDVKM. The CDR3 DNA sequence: TGTGCCAGCAGACAAACAGGGGACTATGGCTACACCTTC. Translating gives CASRQTGDYGYTF.

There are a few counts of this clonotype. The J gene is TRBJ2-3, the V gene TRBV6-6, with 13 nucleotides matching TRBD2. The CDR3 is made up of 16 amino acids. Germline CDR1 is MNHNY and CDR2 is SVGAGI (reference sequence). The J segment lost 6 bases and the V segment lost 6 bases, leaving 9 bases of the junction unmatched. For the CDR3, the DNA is TGTGCCAGCAGACCACGACTAGCGGGAGGTGGGGATACGCAGTATTTT. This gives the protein CASRPRLAGGGDTQYF.

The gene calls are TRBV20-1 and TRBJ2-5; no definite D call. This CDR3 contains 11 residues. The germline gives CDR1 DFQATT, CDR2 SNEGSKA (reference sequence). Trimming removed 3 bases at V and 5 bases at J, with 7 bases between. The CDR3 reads CSARATETQYF. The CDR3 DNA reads TGCAGTGCTAGGGCTACCGAGACCCAGTACTTC.

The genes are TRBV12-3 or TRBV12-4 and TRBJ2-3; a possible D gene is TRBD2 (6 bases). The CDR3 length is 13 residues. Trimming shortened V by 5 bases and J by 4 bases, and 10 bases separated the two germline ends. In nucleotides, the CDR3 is TGTGCCAGCAGTGCGGGATTTCCAGATACGCAGTATTTT. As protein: CASSAGFPDTQYF.

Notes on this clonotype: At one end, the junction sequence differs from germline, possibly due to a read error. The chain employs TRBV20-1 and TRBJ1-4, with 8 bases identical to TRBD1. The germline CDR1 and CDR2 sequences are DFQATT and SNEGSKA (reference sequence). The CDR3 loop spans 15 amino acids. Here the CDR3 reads CSAGDLSTGDEKLFF. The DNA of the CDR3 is TGCAGTGCTGGAGATCTGTCGACAGGGGATGAAAAACTGTTTTTT.

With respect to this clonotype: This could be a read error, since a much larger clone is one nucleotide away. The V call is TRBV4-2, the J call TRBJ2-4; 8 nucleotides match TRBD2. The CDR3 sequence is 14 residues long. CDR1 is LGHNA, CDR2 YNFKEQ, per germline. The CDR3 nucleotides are TGTGCCAGCAGCCCGGGACTAGGGGGGAACACTCAGTACTTC. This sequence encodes CASSPGLGGNTQYF.

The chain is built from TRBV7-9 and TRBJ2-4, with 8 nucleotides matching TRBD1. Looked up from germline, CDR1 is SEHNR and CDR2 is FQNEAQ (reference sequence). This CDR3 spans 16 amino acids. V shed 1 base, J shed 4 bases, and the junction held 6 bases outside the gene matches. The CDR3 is CASSLGLGQDKNIQYF. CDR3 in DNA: TGTGCCAGCAGCTTAGGGTTGGGACAGGATAAAAACATTCAGTACTTC.

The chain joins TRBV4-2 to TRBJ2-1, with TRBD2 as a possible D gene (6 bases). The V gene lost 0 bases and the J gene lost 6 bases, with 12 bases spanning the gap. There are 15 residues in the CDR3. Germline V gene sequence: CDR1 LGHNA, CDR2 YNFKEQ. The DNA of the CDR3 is TGTGCCAGCAGCCAAGATGCACTAGCAGGCAATGAGCAGTTCTTC. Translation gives CASSQDALAGNEQFF.

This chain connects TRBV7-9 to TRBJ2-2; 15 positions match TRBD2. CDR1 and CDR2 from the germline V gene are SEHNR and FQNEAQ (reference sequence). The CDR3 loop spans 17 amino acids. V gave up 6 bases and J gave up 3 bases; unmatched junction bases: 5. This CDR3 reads CASRTRTSGGDTGELFF. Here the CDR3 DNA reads TGTGCCAGCAGGACTAGGACTAGCGGGGGGGACACCGGGGAGCTGTTTTTT.

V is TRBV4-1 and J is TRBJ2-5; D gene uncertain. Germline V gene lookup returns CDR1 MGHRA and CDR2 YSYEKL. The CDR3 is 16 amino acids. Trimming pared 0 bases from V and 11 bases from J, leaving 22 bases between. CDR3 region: CASSQDLVLSNNEQYF. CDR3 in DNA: TGCGCCAGCAGCCAAGATCTCGTCCTCTCAAACAATGAGCAGTACTTC.

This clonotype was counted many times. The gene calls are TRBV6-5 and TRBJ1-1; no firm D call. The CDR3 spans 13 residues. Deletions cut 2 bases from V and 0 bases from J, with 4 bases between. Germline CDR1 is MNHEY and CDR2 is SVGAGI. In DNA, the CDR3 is TGTGCCAGCAGTTACAGGGTGAACACTGAAGCTTTCTTT. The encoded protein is CASSYRVNTEAFF.

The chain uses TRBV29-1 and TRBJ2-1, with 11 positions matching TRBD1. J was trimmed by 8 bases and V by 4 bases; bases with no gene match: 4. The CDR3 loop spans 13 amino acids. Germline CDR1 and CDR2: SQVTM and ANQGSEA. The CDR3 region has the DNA TGCAGCGTTGCGGGACAGGGGGTCCATGAGCAGTTCTTC. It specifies CSVAGQGVHEQFF.

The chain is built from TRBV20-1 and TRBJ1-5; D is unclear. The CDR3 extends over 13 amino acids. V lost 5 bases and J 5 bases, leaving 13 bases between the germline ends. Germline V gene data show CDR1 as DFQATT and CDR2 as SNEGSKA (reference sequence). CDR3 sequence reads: CSAEDPRDQPQHF. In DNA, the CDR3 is TGCAGTGCTGAGGACCCTCGGGATCAGCCCCAGCATTTT.

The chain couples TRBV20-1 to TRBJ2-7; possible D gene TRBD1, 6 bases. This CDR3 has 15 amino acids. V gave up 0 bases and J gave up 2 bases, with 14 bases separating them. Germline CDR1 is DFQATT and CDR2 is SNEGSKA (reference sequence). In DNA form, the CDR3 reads TGCAGTGCTAGAGACTTAGGGGGTCCCCCCTACGAGCAGTACTTC. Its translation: CSARDLGGPPYEQYF.

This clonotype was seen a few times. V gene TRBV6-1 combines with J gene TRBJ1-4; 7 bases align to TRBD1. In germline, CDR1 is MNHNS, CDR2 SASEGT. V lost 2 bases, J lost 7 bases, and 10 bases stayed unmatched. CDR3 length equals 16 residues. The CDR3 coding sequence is TGTGCCAGCAGTGAACTCTCCTTGACAGGGTTTGAAAAACTGTTTTTT. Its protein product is CASSELSLTGFEKLFF.

Written as DNA, the CDR3 is TGCGCCAGCAGCCAACTTAACCGGAACACTGAAGCTTTCTTT. Protein sequence: CASSQLNRNTEAFF. This chain links TRBV4-1 with TRBJ1-1; D not resolved. CDR1 and CDR2 from the germline V gene are MGHRA and YSYEKL. The germline V and J ends were trimmed by 2 bases and 1 base, with 8 bases remaining between them. This CDR3 region has 14 residues.

The CDR3 region is CSASRRARRTEAFF. CDR3 DNA sequence: TGCAGTGCTAGCCGCAGGGCAAGGAGGACTGAAGCTTTCTTT. The J gene is TRBJ1-1, the V gene TRBV20-1; tentative D call: TRBD1 (5 bases). This CDR3 has 14 amino acids. Per the germline V gene, CDR1 is DFQATT and CDR2 is SNEGSKA (reference sequence). V was clipped by 3 bases and J by 5 bases, with 16 bases between them.

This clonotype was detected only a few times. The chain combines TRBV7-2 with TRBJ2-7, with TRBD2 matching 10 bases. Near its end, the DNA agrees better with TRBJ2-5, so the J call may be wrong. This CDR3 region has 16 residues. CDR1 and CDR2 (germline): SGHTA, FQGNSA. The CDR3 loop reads CASSLSTSGVGETQYF. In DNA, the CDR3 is TGTGCCAGCAGCTTAAGTACTAGCGGGGTGGGGGAGACCCAGTACTTC.

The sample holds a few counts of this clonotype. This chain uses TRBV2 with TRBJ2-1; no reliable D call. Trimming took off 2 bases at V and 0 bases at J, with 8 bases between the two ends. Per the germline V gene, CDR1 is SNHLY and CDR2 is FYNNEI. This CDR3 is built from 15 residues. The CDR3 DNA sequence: TGTGCCAGCAGTGAAACTCCTAGCTCCTACAATGAGCAGTTCTTC. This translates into CASSETPSSYNEQFF.

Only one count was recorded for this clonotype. The CDR3, as DNA: TGTGCCAGCCAGGGACAGGCGGGGACTGAAGCTTTCTTT. Translating gives CASQGQAGTEAFF. The chain carries TRBV18 and TRBJ1-1; 8 bases align to TRBD1. The CDR3 has 13 amino acids. V trimming: 8 bases; J trimming: 5 bases; junction bases outside the gene matches: 7. CDR1 and CDR2 (germline): KGHSH, LQKENI.

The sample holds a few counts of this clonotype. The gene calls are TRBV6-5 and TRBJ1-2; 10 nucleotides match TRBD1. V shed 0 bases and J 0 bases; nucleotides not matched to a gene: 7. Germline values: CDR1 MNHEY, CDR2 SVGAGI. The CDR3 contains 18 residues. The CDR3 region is CASSYSPTGGLSNYGYTF. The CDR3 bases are TGTGCCAGCAGTTACTCCCCGACAGGGGGCTTATCTAACTATGGCTACACCTTC.

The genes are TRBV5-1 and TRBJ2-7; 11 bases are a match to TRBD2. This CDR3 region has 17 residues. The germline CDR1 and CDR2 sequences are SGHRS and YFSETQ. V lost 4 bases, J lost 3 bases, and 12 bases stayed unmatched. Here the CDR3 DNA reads TGCGCCAGCAGCGTCTTGACTAGCGGGGCCCCTTACTACGAGCAGTACTTC. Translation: CASSVLTSGAPYYEQYF.